The 27 T cell receptor beta chains in this list originate from one sample, sequenced in a study of response to subunit inactivated influenza vaccine. TCRdb recomputed calls from the RT-PCR reads with MiXCR, one row per CDR3 protein. The sample carries 650,000 to 700,000 distinct CDR3 sequences, more than 15% recorded once. Here the sequenced sample was PBMCs from blood, taken less than 13 days after vaccination. These receptor sequences come from a man aged 50 to 60 who received an inactivated influenza vaccine.

This clonotype appeared a few times. This rearrangement joins TRBV7-9 to TRBJ2-2; D is tentatively TRBD1 or TRBD2 (5 bases each). This CDR3 spans 16 amino acids. The V and J ends lost 2 bases and 1 base respectively, with 11 bases between them. CDR1 SEHNR and CDR2 FQNEAQ come from the germline V gene (reference sequence). The chain's CDR3 is CASSLFQGVNTGELFF. DNA for the CDR3: TGTGCCAGCAGCTTATTTCAGGGAGTGAACACCGGGGAGCTGTTTTTT.

The V and J genes are TRBV28 and TRBJ1-3, with 8 positions matching TRBD1. There are 14 residues in the CDR3. V was pared by 7 bases and J by 4 bases, with 6 bases of the junction left unmatched. Germline V gives CDR1 MDHEN, CDR2 SYDVKM. The CDR3 region is CASNPGGAGNTIYF. The CDR3 nucleotides are TGTGCCAGCAACCCAGGGGGCGCAGGAAACACCATATATTTT.

The J gene is TRBJ2-4, the V gene TRBV2, with D hard to call. The germline V gene encodes CDR1 SNHLY and CDR2 FYNNEI. The V end was cut by 6 bases, the J end by 9 bases, with 15 bases between. The CDR3 loop spans 13 amino acids. CDR3 bases: TGTGCCAGCAGAGTTACTACGTGGGGCATTCAGTACTTC. As protein: CASRVTTWGIQYF.

This sequence joins TRBV7-9 and TRBJ2-6; D is undetermined. With 11 bases removed from V and 3 bases from J, the gap between germline ends came to 8 bases. This CDR3 has 12 amino acids. In germline, CDR1 is SEHNR, CDR2 FQNEAQ (reference sequence). For the CDR3, the DNA is TGTGCCCTTCGTGGTGGGGCCAACGTCCTGACTTTC. It codes for CALRGGANVLTF. Complete variable domain (other parts from reference TRBV7-9 and TRBJ2-6): DTGVSQNPRHKITKRGQNVTFRCDPISEHNRLYWYRQTLGQGPEFLTYFQNEAQLEKSRLLSDRFSAERPKGSFSTLEIQRTEQGDSAMYLCALRGGANVLTFGAGSRLTVL.

This clonotype showed up just a few times. V usage is TRBV6-5 and J usage is TRBJ2-2, with 9 bases identical to TRBD2. CDR3 size: 15 residues. The trim removed 3 bases at V and 4 bases at J, leaving 3 bases unmatched. Germline V CDR1 and CDR2: MNHEY, SVGAGI. CDR3 protein: CASSYKLAGTGELFF. DNA for the CDR3: TGTGCCAGCAGTTATAAACTAGCGGGCACCGGGGAGCTGTTTTTT.

The chain joins TRBV6-5 to TRBJ1-4; maybe TRBD1 (5 bases). This CDR3 spans 15 amino acids. V dropped 0 bases and J dropped 7 bases, with 12 bases sitting between them. Germline-derived CDR1 and CDR2 are MNHEY and SVGAGI. In DNA form, the CDR3 reads TGTGCCAGCAGTTACTCGACGGGGGTCGGTGAAAAACTGTTTTTT. Amino acids: CASSYSTGVGEKLFF.

This chain connects TRBV12-3 or TRBV12-4 to TRBJ1-6; 9 bases agree with TRBD1. The CDR3 totals 15 residues. Trimming took 6 bases from V and 3 from J; bases not matched to a gene: 3. The CDR3 here is CASRRQGGYNSPLHF. As DNA, the CDR3 is TGTGCCAGCAGAAGACAGGGGGGCTATAATTCACCCCTCCACTTT.

This sequence joins TRBV12-3 or TRBV12-4 and TRBJ2-1, with TRBD2 matching 10 bases. The length of the CDR3 is 16 residues. V lost 5 bases and J lost 10; bases outside the gene matches: 14. CDR3 sequence reads: CASSQSGTSAPGEQFF. CDR3 sequence (DNA): TGTGCCAGCAGTCAAAGTGGGACTAGCGCGCCAGGGGAGCAGTTCTTC.

This clonotype was detected only a few times. V and J are TRBV11-2 and TRBJ2-7, with TRBD2 matching 11 bases. Germline CDR1 reads SGHAT; CDR2 reads FQNNGV. With 2 bases clipped from V and 1 base from J, the junction kept 7 bases outside the gene matches. This CDR3 has 17 residues. The CDR3 sequence is CASSLPWTSGRSYEQYF. CDR3 DNA sequence: TGTGCCAGCAGCTTACCATGGACTAGCGGGCGATCCTACGAGCAGTACTTC.

The rearrangement joins TRBV12-3 or TRBV12-4 to TRBJ2-2, with D unresolved. There are 14 residues in the CDR3. V was cut by 3 bases and J by 5 bases, with 10 bases left in between. CDR3 sequence: CASSLLLGTGELFF. In nucleotides, the CDR3 is TGTGCCAGCAGTTTGTTGTTGGGGACCGGGGAGCTGTTTTTT.

J is TRBJ2-2 and V is TRBV7-9; the match to TRBD1 covers 7 bases. The germline V gene has CDR1 SEHNR and CDR2 FQNEAQ (reference sequence). The junction had 3 bases not matched to a gene; V was cut back by 10 bases and J by 1 base. The CDR3 has 13 residues. The CDR3 sequence: CATGQVNTGELFF. The CDR3, as DNA: TGTGCCACTGGACAGGTGAACACCGGGGAGCTGTTTTTT.

The gene calls are TRBV5-1 and TRBJ2-7; D may be TRBD2 (6 bases). The CDR3 is 16 amino acids. In germline, CDR1 is SGHRS, CDR2 YFSETQ. V was clipped by 0 bases and J by 3 bases, with 16 bases between them. The CDR3 DNA sequence: TGCGCCAGCAGCTTGGATGCGGGGTTTAAAGGCTACGAGCAGTACTTC. Protein: CASSLDAGFKGYEQYF.

The chain recombines TRBV5-1 with TRBJ2-7; TRBD1 matches 7 bases. Per the germline V gene, CDR1 is SGHRS and CDR2 is YFSETQ. The ends lost 4 bases at V and 2 bases at J; junction bases unmatched: 9. The CDR3 totals 15 residues. The CDR3 sequence is CASSPGPGQTYEQYF. CDR3 nucleotide sequence: TGCGCCAGCAGCCCCGGCCCGGGACAGACCTACGAGCAGTACTTC.

This rearrangement joins TRBV20-1 to TRBJ2-1; TRBD1 matches at 7 bases. Trimming took 6 bases from V and 4 from J; bases not matched to a gene: 3. Germline V gives CDR1 DFQATT, CDR2 SNEGSKA (reference sequence). The CDR3 extends over 12 amino acids. DNA for the CDR3: TGCAGTGCCCAGGGACAGTACAATGAGCAGTTCTTC. Translated, it gives CSAQGQYNEQFF.

This clonotype was observed a few times. The rearrangement uses TRBV28 and TRBJ2-1; D possibly matches TRBD1 or TRBD2 (5 bases each). This CDR3 contains 15 residues. The germline gives CDR1 MDHEN, CDR2 SYDVKM. Trimming cost V 6 bases and J 5 bases, with 17 bases left between them. CDR3 in DNA: TGTGCCAGCAGCCTCCGAGGGGTGCGGGACAATGAGCAGTTCTTC. Translating it yields CASSLRGVRDNEQFF.

The CDR3 region has the DNA TGTGCCAGCTCACCAGGGGTGGGGAGGGATCAGCCCCAGCATTTT. Amino acids: CASSPGVGRDQPQHF. The genes are TRBV18 and TRBJ1-5; D remains unclear. From germline, CDR1 is KGHSH and CDR2 LQKENI. V lost 2 bases and J lost 5, with 13 bases in between. This CDR3 has 15 residues.

The table lists this clonotype with a few counts. This rearrangement joins TRBV10-3 to TRBJ2-7; 7 bases are a match to TRBD2. The CDR3 has 15 residues. Losses at the gene ends were 4 bases for V and 1 base for J; bases not matched to a gene: 7. Germline V gives CDR1 ENHRY, CDR2 SYGVKD. The CDR3 spells CAISGLAVLSYEQYF. The CDR3 DNA is TGTGCCATCAGTGGCCTAGCGGTACTGTCCTACGAGCAGTACTTC.

This clonotype was counted a few times. The rearrangement uses TRBV13 and TRBJ2-1; 10 positions match TRBD2. V lost 10 bases, J lost 1 base, and 16 bases stayed unmatched. CDR1 and CDR2 (germline): PRHDT, FYEKMQ (reference sequence). The length of the CDR3 is 18 residues. In DNA form, the CDR3 reads TGTGCCATCTGTTTAAGCCTAGCGGGGGTCCTGTCCTACAATGAGCAGTTCTTC. Its protein is CAICLSLAGVLSYNEQFF. Using reference TRBV13 and TRBJ2-1 for the parts outside the CDR3, the full variable domain is AAGVIQSPRHLIKEKRETATLKCYPIPRHDTVYWYQQGPGQDPQFLISFYEKMQSDKGSIPDRFSAQQFSDYHSELNMSSLELGDSALYFCAICLSLAGVLSYNEQFFGPGTRLTVL.

The J gene is TRBJ2-4, the V gene TRBV7-2; tentatively, D is TRBD1 or TRBD2 (6 bases each). The CDR3 covers 16 residues. V lost 5 bases to trimming and J lost 4 bases, with 18 bases between them. The germline V gene has CDR1 SGHTA and CDR2 FQGNSA. CDR3 protein: CASSPTRGRQKNIQYF. CDR3 DNA: TGTGCCAGCAGCCCTACCCGGGGGCGGCAGAAAAACATTCAGTACTTC.

This clonotype has ten or more counts. One end of the junction is discordant with germline, which a read error may explain. The J gene is TRBJ2-5, the V gene TRBV7-9; D perhaps matches TRBD2 (5 bases). This CDR3 region has 16 residues. Germline V gives CDR1 SEHNR, CDR2 FQNEAQ (reference sequence). The CDR3 coding sequence is TGTGCCAGCACCTTAGGATCGAAAATAGGAGGAGAGACCCAGTACTTC. It encodes CASTLGSKIGGETQYF.

The sample holds many counts of this clonotype. This rearrangement joins TRBV10-2 to TRBJ2-7, with no clear D. V was shortened by 2 bases and J by 2 bases, with 19 bases between the two germline ends. This CDR3 is 17 amino acids long. Germline V gene lookup returns CDR1 WSHSY and CDR2 SAAADI. CDR3 amino acids: CASSEPYRIGGAYEQYF. The CDR3 nucleotides read TGCGCCAGCAGTGAGCCATACAGAATCGGCGGCGCCTACGAGCAGTACTTC.

In its sample, this clonotype was seen a few times. The rearrangement uses TRBV7-2 and TRBJ2-7; D possibly matches TRBD1 or TRBD2 (6 bases each). The germline V gene encodes CDR1 SGHTA and CDR2 FQGNSA. The CDR3 runs 13 residues. Trimming pared 2 bases from V and 5 bases from J, leaving 10 bases between. The DNA of the CDR3 is TGTGCCAGCAGCTTAAGGAGGGGGAACGAGCAGTACTTC. Encoded protein: CASSLRRGNEQYF.

This clonotype showed up just a few times. The chain combines TRBV2 with TRBJ1-2; D is unresolved. This CDR3 is built from 14 residues. V lost 1 base to trimming and J lost 1 base, with 7 bases between them. The germline V gene encodes CDR1 SNHLY and CDR2 FYNNEI. The chain's CDR3 is CASSEVSFNYGYTF. CDR3 sequence (DNA): TGTGCCAGCAGTGAAGTCAGTTTTAACTATGGCTACACCTTC.

This clonotype has just a few counts. The chain combines TRBV10-3 with TRBJ2-5; D is perhaps TRBD1 (6 bases). Trimming cost V 6 bases and J 4 bases, with 15 bases left between them. This CDR3 region has 14 residues. Per germline, CDR1 ENHRY and CDR2 SYGVKD. The CDR3 is CAIRTGLGSETQYF. The CDR3 nucleotides are TGTGCCATCAGAACAGGGTTAGGGTCAGAGACCCAGTACTTC.

This clonotype was seen many times. The rearrangement links TRBV28 to TRBJ1-5; D is unresolved. CDR1 MDHEN and CDR2 SYDVKM come from the germline V gene. The ends were cut back, 5 bases at V and 4 bases at J, with 9 bases in the middle. This CDR3 is built from 13 residues. CDR3 sequence (DNA): TGTGCCAGCAGTCGGCAGTCGAATCAGCCCCAGCATTTT. Translated: CASSRQSNQPQHF.

The chain joins TRBV4-3 to TRBJ2-3, with D perhaps matching TRBD2 (6 bases). Germline V gene lookup returns CDR1 LGHNA and CDR2 YSLEER. The ends were cut back, 2 bases at V and 4 bases at J, with 16 bases in the middle. This CDR3 comprises 16 residues. In DNA, the CDR3 is TGCGCCAGCAGCCAATCAATTCGGCGGGGCGCAGATACGCAGTATTTT. Translation: CASSQSIRRGADTQYF.

The chain joins TRBV6-2 or TRBV6-3 to TRBJ2-5, with D unclear. Germline lookup yields CDR1 MNHEY and CDR2 SVGEGT. CDR3 length equals 19 residues. V was shortened by 0 bases and J by 4 bases, with 24 bases between the two germline ends. For the CDR3, the DNA is TGTGCCAGCAGTTACTCGACTGGGCCACCCCAATATTCAAGAGAGACCCAGTACTTC. Translated, it gives CASSYSTGPPQYSRETQYF.